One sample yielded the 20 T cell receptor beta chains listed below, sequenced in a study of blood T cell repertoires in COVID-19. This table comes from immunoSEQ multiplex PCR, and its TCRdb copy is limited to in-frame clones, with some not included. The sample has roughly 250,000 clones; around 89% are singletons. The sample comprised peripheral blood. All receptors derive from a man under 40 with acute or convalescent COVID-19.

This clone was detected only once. Here the CDR3 reads CASSLERKETQYF. For the CDR3, the DNA is TGTGCCAGCAGCTTAGAGCGGAAAGAGACCCAGTACTTC. The gene calls are TRBV13 and TRBJ2-5; D may be TRBD2 (5 bases). CDR1 is PRHDT and CDR2 is FYEKMQ in the germline V gene (reference sequence). CDR3 length: 13 residues. The V and J ends lost 1 base and 3 bases respectively, with 6 bases between them.

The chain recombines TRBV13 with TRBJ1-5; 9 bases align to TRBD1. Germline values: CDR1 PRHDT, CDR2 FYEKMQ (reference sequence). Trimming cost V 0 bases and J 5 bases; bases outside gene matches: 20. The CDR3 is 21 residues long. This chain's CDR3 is CASSLGITQGAVTWLDQPQHF. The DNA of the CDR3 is TGTGCCAGCAGCTTAGGCATAACACAGGGGGCTGTTACGTGGTTAGATCAGCCCCAGCATTTT.

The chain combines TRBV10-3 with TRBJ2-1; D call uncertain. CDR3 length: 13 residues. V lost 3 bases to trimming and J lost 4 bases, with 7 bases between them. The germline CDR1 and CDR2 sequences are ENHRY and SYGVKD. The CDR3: CAISDRIYNEQFF. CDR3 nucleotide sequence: TGTGCCATCAGTGACAGAATATACAATGAGCAGTTCTTC.

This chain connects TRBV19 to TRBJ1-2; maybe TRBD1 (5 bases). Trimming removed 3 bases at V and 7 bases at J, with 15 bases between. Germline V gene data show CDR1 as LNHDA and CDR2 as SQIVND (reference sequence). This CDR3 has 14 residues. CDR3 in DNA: TGTGCCAGTAGTATGGGGCAGGGAATCGGTGGCTACACCTTC. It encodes CASSMGQGIGGYTF.

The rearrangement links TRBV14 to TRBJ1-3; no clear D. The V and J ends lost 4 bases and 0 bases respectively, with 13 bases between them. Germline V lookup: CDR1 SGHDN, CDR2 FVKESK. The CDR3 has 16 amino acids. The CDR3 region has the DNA TGTGCCAGCAGCCCACGACGGGATTTCTCTGGAAACACCATATATTTT. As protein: CASSPRRDFSGNTIYF.

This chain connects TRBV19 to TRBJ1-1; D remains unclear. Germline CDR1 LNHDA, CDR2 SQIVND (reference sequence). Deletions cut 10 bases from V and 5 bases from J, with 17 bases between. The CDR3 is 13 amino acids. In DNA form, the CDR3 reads TGTGCCACCTCCTACGAGCGGCGGACTGAAGCTTTCTTT. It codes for CATSYERRTEAFF.

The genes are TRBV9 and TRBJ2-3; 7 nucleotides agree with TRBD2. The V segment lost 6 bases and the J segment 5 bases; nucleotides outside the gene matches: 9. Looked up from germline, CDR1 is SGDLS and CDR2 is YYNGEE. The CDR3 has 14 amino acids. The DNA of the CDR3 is TGTGCCAGCAACGGCGGGAGTCGGAGAGATACGCAGTATTTT. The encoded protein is CASNGGSRRDTQYF. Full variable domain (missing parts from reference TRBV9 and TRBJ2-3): DSGVTQTPKHLITATGQRVTLRCSPRSGDLSVYWYQQSLDQGLQFLIQYYNGEERAKGNILERFSAQQFPDLHSELNLSSLELGDSALYFCASNGGSRRDTQYFGPGTRLTVL.

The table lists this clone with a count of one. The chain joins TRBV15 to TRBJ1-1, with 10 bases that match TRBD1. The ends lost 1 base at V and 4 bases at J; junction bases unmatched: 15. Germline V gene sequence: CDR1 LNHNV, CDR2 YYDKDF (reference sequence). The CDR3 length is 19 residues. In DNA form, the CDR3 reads TGTGCCACCAGCAGAGGGTACCCGGGACAGGGGCTGAGGAGCACTGAAGCTTTCTTT. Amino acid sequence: CATSRGYPGQGLRSTEAFF.

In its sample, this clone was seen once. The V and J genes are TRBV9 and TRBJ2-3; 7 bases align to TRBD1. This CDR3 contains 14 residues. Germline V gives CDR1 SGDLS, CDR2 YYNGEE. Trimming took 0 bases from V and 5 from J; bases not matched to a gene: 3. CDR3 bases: TGTGCCAGCAGCGTAGAAACAGGGGTAGATACGCAGTATTTT. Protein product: CASSVETGVDTQYF. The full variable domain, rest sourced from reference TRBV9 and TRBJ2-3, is DSGVTQTPKHLITATGQRVTLRCSPRSGDLSVYWYQQSLDQGLQFLIQYYNGEERAKGNILERFSAQQFPDLHSELNLSSLELGDSALYFCASSVETGVDTQYFGPGTRLTVL.

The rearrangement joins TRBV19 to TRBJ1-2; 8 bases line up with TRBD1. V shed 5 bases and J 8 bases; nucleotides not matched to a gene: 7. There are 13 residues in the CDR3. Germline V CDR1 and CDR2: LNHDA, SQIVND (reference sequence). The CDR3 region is CASSPSGGRGYTF. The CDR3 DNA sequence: TGTGCCAGTAGTCCGTCAGGGGGCCGAGGCTACACCTTC.

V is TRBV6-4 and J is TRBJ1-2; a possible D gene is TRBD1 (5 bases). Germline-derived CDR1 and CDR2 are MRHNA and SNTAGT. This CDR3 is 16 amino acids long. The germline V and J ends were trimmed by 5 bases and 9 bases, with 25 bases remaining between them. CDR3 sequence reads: CASSPRRGLTDDSYTF. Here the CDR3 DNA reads TGTGCCAGCAGTCCACGGCGGGGACTAACCGACGATAGCTACACCTTC.

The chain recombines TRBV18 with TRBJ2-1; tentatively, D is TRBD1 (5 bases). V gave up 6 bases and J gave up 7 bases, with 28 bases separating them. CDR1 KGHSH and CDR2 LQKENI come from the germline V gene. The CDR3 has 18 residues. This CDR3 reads CASSLTTPRVSATNEQFF. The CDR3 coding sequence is TGTGCCAGCTCTCTAACAACCCCCAGGGTATCCGCTACAAATGAGCAGTTCTTC.

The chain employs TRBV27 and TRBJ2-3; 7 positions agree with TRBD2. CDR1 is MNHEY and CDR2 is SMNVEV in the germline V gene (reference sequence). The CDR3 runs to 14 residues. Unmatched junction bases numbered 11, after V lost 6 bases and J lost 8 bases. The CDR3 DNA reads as TGTGCCAGCAGCCCCACCGGAACGGGAGGTACGCAGTATTTT. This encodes CASSPTGTGGTQYF.

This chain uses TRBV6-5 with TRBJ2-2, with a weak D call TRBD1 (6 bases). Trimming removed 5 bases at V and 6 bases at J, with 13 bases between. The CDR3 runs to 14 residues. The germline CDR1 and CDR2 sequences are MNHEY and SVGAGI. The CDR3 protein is CASSRRQDSGELFF. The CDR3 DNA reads TGTGCCAGCAGTCGTCGACAGGACTCCGGGGAGCTGTTTTTT.

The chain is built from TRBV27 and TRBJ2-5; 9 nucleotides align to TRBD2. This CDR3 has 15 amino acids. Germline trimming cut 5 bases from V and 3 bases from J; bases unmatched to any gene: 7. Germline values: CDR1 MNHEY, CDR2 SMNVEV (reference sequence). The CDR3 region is CASSLTSGWKETQYF. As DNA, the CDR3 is TGTGCCAGCAGTCTCACTAGCGGGTGGAAAGAGACCCAGTACTTC.

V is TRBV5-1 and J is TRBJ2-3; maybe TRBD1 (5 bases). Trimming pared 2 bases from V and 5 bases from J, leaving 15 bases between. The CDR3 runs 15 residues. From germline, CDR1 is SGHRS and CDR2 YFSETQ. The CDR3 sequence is CASSFGGRVGDTQYF. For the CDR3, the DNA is TGCGCCAGCAGCTTTGGCGGCAGGGTGGGAGATACGCAGTATTTT.

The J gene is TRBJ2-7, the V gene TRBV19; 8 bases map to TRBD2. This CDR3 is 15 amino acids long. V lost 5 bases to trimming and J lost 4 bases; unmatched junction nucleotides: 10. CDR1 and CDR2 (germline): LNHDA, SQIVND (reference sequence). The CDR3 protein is CASSPRGGNWYEQYF. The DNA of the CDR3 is TGTGCCAGTAGTCCCCGCGGGGGGAATTGGTACGAGCAGTACTTC.

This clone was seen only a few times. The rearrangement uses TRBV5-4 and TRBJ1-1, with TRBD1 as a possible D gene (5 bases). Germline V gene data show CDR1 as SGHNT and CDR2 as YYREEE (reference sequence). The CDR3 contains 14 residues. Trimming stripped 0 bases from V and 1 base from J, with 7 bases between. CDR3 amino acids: CASSLARANTEAFF. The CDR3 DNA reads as TGTGCCAGCAGCTTGGCCAGGGCGAACACTGAAGCTTTCTTT.

In DNA, the CDR3 is TGTGCCAGCAGTTCTCTGGCCTCGGGGGAATCACCCCTCCACTTT. This gives the protein CASSSLASGESPLHF. This chain joins TRBV27 and TRBJ1-6; D might be TRBD1 (5 bases). V lost 4 bases to trimming and J lost 10 bases, with 17 bases between them. Germline CDR1 and CDR2: MNHEY and SMNVEV (reference sequence). The CDR3 has 15 residues.

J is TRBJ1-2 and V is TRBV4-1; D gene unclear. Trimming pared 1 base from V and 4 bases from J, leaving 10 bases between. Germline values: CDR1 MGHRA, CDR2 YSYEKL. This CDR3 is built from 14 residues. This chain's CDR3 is CASSQGGGFYGYTF. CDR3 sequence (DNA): TGCGCCAGCAGCCAAGGAGGAGGGTTCTATGGCTACACCTTC.